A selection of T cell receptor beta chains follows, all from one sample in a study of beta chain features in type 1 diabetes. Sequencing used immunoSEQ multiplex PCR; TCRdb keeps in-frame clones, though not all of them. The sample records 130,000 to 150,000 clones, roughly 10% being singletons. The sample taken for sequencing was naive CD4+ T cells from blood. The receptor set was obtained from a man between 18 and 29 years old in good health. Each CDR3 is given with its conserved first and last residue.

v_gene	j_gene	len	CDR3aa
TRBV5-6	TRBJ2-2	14	CASSLMGSSGELFF
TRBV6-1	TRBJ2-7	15	CASSVSLAGLYEQYF
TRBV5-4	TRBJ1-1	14	CASSQGQGGTEAFF
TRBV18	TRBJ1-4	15	CASSRGTLGNEKLFF
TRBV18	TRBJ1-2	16	CASSPGQGDSNYGYTF
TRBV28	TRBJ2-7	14	CASRVGGGSYEQYF
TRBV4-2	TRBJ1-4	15	CASSPRTDGNEKLFF
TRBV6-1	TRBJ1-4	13	CASKDRVYEKLFF
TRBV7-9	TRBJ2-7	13	CASSLPALYEQYF
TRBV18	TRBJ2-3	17	CASSPTSGGPPPDTQYF
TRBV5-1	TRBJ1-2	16	CASSPKRQGANDGYTF
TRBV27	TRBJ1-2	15	CASSSGQGMDYGYTF
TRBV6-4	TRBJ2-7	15	CASSDQPRGAGEQYF
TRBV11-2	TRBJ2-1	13	CASSLDRLNEQFF
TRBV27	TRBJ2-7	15	CASTLGGQGAYEQYF
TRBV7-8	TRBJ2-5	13	CASSGNREETQYF
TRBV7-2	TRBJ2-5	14	CASSFRLAGETQYF
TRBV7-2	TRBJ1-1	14	CASSAGQLNTEAFF
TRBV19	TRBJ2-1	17	CASSIFPRQASYNEQFF
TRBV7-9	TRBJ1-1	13	CASSTKQGTEAFF
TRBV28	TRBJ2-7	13	CASRDRVGYEQYF
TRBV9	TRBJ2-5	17	CASSVFTHSGGAETQYF
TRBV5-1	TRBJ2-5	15	CASSLTSSKRETQYF
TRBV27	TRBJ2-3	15	CASSLSGGGPDTQYF
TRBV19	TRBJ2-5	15	CASSTGGKLVETQYF